Here is one T cell receptor (beta chain) with its context. TCRdb called the PCR reads again in MiXCR, with one record for every CDR3 protein. The sample yields hundreds of thousands of distinct CDR3 sequences, less than 30% seen once. This sample is part of a study of molecular identifiers for immune sequencing clone quantification. Germline V gene data show CDR1 as MRHNA and CDR2 as SNTAGT. The germline V and J ends were trimmed by 7 bases and 1 base, with 5 bases remaining between them. CDR3 length equals 13 residues. Naive CD8 T cells were FACS-sorted by CD8+CD4-CCR7+CD45RA+ markers. Sequenced: naive CD8+ T cells from blood, with Jurkat cell RNA spiked in. The subset: FACS-sorted CD8+CD4-CCR7+CD45RA+ naive T cells. The source of this sequence is a human donor in good health. Some libraries in this study had Jurkat cell RNA spiked in. The chain has TRBV6-4 and TRBJ2-6, with D uncertain. DNA for the CDR3: TGTGCCAGCATCCCTTCTGGGGCCAACGTCCTGACTTTC. Protein sequence: CASIPSGANVLTF.